This TCR beta chain emerged from a study of cytomegalovirus exposure and HLA in healthy donors (dated by TCRdb to the late 2010s). Study-wide context: A later analysis indicated that the roughly 120 validation repertoires were generated on the platform also employed for the approximately 670 repertoires of the first cohort. The study was designed to test whether signatures of past pathogen exposure could be identified by cataloging public T cell receptors. Besides the first cohort of more than 650 subjects, a separate validation cohort made up of 120 different subjects was used. To predict cytomegalovirus infection status, the study combined high-throughput TCR immunosequencing, statistical association of individual TCRs with disease status, and machine learning. General findings and caveats noted by the study authors: The classifier was reported to diagnose cytomegalovirus status with high specificity and sensitivity in both the original and validation cohorts. In vitro tests confirmed that a few of the cytomegalovirus-associated TCR beta chains recognize cytomegalovirus antigens. A later analysis had no HLA typing for the validation cohort, so co-occurrence there was scored across all 130 or so repertoires. Most TCR sequences were observed very rarely across donors, whereas some public TCRs were present in many individuals. According to the authors, the approach could potentially be generalized to other disease states and immunological phenotypes. A later analysis found that TCRs clustered in the first cohort also tended to co-occur in the roughly 110 validation repertoires, with roughly 95% of cluster scores above 0. A total of about 180 TCR beta chains were listed by the study as associated with cytomegalovirus.

CDR1 and CDR2 are read off the germline V gene (reference sequence) as LNHDA and SQIVND. Trimming leaves V shorter by 4 bases and J shorter by 15 bases, with the junction holding 8 bases beyond the gene matches. The CDR3 contains 14 residues, cysteine and phenylalanine counted. Only CDR3 DNA is held: 42 bases, read in frame from base 1. The donors were included in the validation cohort of over a hundred subjects, a group kept apart from the approximately 670-subject first cohort. Points on this clone: Its target antigen remains unknown. Base qualities are not recorded, but no much larger clone differs from it by a single base.

Libraries were built with the immunoSEQ multiplex PCR assay. Regarding the original processing steps: To diagnose cytomegalovirus status from the catalog of TCR beta chain sequences, a statistical classification framework was built. Imported from immuneACCESS, the table was reduced by TCRdb to in-frame sequences with V and J called. These copies leave out some clones; in studies compared against another copy, an unresolved V gene accounts for under half, and the cause of the remainder is not known. V, J and clone size are those of that table, while D and trimming were read from the DNA. This sample is represented by approximately 150,000 clones; 80% to 90% of them were singletons. The ten largest account for 4.5% to 5.5% of the sample.

The sequenced sample was PBMCs. The receptor was isolated from a young man in good health and CMV-seropositive. The chain employs TRBV19 and TRBJ2-1, and TRBD2 aligns with 14 junction nucleotides. The CDR3 in this case is CASSTGLAGVDLFF. The nucleotide sequence reads as follows: TGTGCCAGTAGTACGGGACTAGCGGGAGTAGATCTGTTCTTC.